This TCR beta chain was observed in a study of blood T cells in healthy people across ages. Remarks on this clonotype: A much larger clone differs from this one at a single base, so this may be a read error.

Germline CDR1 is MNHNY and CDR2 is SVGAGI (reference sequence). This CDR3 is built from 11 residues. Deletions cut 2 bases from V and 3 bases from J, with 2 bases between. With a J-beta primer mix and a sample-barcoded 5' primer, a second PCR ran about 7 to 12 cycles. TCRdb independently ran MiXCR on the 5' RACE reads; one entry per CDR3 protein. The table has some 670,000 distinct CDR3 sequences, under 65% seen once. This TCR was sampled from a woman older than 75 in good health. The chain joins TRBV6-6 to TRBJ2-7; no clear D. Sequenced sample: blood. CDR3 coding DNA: TGTGCCAGCAGTTACCACTACGAGCAGTACTTC. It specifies CASSYHYEQYF.